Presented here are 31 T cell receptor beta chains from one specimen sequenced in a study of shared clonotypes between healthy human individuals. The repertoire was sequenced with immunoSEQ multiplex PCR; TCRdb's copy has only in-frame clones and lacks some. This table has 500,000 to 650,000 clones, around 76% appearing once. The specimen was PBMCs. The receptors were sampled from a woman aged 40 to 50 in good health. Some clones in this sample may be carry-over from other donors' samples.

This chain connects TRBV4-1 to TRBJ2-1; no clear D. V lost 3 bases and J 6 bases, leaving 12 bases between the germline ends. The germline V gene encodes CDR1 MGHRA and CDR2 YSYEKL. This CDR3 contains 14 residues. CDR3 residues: CASSHPLKANEQFF. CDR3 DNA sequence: TGCGCCAGCAGCCACCCCCTCAAAGCCAATGAGCAGTTCTTC.

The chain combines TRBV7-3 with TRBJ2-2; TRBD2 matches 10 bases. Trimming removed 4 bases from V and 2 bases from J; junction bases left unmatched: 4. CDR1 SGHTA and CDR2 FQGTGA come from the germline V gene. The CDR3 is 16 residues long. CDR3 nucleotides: TGTGCCAGCAGCTCTCGGACTAGCGGAAACACCGGGGAGCTGTTTTTT. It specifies CASSSRTSGNTGELFF.

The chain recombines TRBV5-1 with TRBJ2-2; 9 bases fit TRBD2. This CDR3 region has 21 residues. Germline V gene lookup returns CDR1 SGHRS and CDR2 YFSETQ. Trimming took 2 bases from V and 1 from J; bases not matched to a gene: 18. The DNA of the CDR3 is TGCGCCAGCAGCTTACCCCCGGGACTAGCCGAACCAACCCTGAACACCGGGGAGCTGTTTTTT. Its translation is CASSLPPGLAEPTLNTGELFF.

The CDR3 sequence: CASSFGGGNYNEQFF. The DNA for the CDR3 is TGTGCCAGCAGCTTTGGGGGAGGGAACTACAATGAGCAGTTCTTC. J is TRBJ2-1 and V is TRBV11-3, with 7 nucleotides matching TRBD2. With 3 bases clipped from V and 3 bases from J, the junction kept 5 bases outside the gene matches. CDR1 and CDR2 (germline): SGHNT, YENEEA. CDR3 size: 15 residues.

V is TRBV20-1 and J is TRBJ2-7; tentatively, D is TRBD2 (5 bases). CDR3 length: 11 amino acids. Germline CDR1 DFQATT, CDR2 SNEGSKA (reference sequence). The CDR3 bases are TGCAGAGCTGGACTGCACTACGAGCAGTACTTC. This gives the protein CRAGLHYEQYF.

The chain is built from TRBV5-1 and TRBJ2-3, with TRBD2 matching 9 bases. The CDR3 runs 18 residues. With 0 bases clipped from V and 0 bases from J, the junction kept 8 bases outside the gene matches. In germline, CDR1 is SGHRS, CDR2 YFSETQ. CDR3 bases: TGCGCCAGCAGCTTGGCGTCTAGCGGGACCATTAGCACAGATACGCAGTATTTT. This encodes CASSLASSGTISTDTQYF.

This CDR3 is CASSRSETQSRANVLTF. DNA of the CDR3: TGTGCCAGCAGCAGGTCAGAAACACAAAGTCGGGCCAACGTCCTGACTTTC. The rearrangement joins TRBV11-2 to TRBJ2-6, with unresolved D. The germline V gene encodes CDR1 SGHAT and CDR2 FQNNGV. The V end was cut by 5 bases, the J end by 5 bases, with 19 bases between. CDR3 size: 17 residues.

The CDR3 is CASSPPGRSTDTQYF. The CDR3 DNA reads as TGTGCCAGCAGTCCCCCGGGCAGGAGCACAGATACGCAGTATTTT. The chain uses TRBV7-9 and TRBJ2-3; no clear D gene. Trimming cost V 6 bases and J 0 bases, with 13 bases left between them. The CDR3 totals 15 residues. CDR1 SEHNR and CDR2 FQNEAQ come from the germline V gene (reference sequence).

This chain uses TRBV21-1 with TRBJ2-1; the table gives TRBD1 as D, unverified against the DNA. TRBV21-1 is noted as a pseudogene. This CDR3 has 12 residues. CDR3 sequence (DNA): TGTGCCAGCAGCGGCAACGGGACAGAGCAGTTCTTC. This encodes CASSGNGTEQFF.

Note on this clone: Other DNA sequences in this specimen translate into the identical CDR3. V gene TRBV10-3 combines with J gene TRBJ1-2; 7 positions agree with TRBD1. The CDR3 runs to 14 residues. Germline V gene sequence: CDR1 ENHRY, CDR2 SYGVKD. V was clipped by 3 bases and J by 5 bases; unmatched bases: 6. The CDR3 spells CAISESGTAYGYTF. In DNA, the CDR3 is TGTGCCATCAGTGAATCCGGGACAGCTTATGGCTACACCTTC.

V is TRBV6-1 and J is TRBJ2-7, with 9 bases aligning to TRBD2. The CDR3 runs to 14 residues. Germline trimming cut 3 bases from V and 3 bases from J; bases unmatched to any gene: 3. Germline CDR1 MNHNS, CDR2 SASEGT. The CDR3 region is CASSEGLADYEQYF. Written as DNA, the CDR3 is TGTGCCAGCAGTGAGGGACTAGCCGACTACGAGCAGTACTTC.

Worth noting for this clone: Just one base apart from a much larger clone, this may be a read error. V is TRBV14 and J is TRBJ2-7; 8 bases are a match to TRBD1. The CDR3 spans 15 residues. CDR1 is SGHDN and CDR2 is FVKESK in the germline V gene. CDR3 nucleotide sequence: TGTGCCAGCAGCCTAGACAGGGGAAGCTCCTACGAGCGGTACTTC. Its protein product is CASSLDRGSSYERYF.

The CDR3 sequence is CAWSGGSSPYNEQFF. The CDR3 DNA reads TGTGCCTGGAGTGGCGGGAGCTCCCCCTACAATGAGCAGTTCTTC. The rearrangement uses TRBV30 and TRBJ2-1; TRBD2 agrees at 7 bases. This CDR3 region has 15 residues. Losses at the gene ends were 1 base for V and 2 bases for J; bases not matched to a gene: 5. Germline V gene sequence: CDR1 GTSNPN, CDR2 SVGIG (reference sequence).

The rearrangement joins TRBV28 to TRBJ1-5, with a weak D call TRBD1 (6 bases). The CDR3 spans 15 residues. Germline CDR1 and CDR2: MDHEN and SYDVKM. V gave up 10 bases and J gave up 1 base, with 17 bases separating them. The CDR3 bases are TGTGCCACCCGGTGGGGGACATCGAGCAATCAGCCCCAGCATTTT. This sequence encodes CATRWGTSSNQPQHF.

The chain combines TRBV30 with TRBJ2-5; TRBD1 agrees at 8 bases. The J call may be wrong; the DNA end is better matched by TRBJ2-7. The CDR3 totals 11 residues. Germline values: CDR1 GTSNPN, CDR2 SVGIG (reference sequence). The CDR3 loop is CAYRTGYEQYF. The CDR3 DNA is TGTGCCTACCGGACAGGGTACGAGCAGTACTTC.

The DNA of the CDR3 is TGTGCCAGCAGCGTAGGCTACCCGGGACAGGGCTACGAGCAGTACTTC. It translates to CASSVGYPGQGYEQYF. The chain couples TRBV9 to TRBJ2-7; 9 positions agree with TRBD1. The length of the CDR3 is 16 residues. J was trimmed by 3 bases and V by 0 bases; bases with no gene match: 7. Germline CDR1 and CDR2: SGDLS and YYNGEE.

CDR3 amino acids: CASSPGVAGYNEQFF. CDR3 DNA sequence: TGTGCCAGCAGCCCGGGGGTAGCGGGCTACAATGAGCAGTTCTTC. The chain couples TRBV9 to TRBJ2-1, with 7 positions matching TRBD2. Germline V gives CDR1 SGDLS, CDR2 YYNGEE. Losses at the gene ends were 4 bases for V and 3 bases for J; bases not matched to a gene: 7. This CDR3 has 15 residues.

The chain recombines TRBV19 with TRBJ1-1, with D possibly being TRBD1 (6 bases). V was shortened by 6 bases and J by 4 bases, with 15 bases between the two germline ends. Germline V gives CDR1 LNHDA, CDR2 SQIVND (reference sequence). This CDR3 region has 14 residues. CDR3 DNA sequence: TGTGCCAGTAGCCTACTCGGGGGGGCCACTGAAGCTTTCTTT. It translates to CASSLLGGATEAFF.

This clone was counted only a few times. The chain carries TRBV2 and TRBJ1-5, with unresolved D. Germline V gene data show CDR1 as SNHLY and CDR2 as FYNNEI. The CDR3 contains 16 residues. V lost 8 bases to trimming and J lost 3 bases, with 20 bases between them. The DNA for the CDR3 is TGTGCCAGCTCCGCGCCGGTTCGGGGTCTCAATCAGCCCCAGCATTTT. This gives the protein CASSAPVRGLNQPQHF.

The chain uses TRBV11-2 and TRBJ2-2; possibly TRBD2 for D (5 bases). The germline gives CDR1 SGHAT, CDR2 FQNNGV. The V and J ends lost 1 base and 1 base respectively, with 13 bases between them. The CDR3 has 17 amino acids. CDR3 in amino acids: CASSLGHGGLNTGELFF. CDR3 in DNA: TGTGCCAGCAGCTTAGGGCACGGCGGGTTGAACACCGGGGAGCTGTTTTTT.

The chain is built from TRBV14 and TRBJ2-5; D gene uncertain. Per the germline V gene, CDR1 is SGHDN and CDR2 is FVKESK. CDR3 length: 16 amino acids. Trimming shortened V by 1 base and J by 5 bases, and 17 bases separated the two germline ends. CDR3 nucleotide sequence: TGTGCCAGCAGCCAAGTCCGGGTTTTTGTATGCGAGACCCAGTACTTC. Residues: CASSQVRVFVCETQYF.

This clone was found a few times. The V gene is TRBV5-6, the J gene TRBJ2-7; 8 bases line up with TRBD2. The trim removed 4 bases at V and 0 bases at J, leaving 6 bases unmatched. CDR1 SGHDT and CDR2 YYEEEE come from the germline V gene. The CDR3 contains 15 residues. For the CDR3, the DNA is TGTGCCAGCAGCCGGGGACTAGTCAGCTCCTACGAGCAGTACTTC. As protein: CASSRGLVSSYEQYF.

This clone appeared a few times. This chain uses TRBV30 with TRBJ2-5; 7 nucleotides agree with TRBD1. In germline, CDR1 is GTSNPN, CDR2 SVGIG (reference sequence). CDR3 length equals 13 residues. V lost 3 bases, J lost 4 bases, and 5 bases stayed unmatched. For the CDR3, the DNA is TGTGCCTGGAGAAAGCCAGGGGGAGAGACCCAGTACTTC. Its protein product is CAWRKPGGETQYF.

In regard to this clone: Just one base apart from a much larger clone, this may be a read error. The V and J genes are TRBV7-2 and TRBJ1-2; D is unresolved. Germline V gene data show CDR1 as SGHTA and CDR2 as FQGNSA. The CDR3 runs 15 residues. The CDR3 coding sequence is TGTGCCAGCAGCTTAAGTCTGTCTCACTATTATGGCTGCACCTTC. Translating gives CASSLSLSHYYGCTF.

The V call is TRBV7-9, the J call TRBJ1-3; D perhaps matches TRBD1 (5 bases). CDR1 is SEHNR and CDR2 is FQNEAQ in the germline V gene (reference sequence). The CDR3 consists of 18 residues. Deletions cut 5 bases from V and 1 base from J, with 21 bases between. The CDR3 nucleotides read TGTGCCAGCAGCCCCGGGTGGGGCATTAGAACTTCTGGAAACACCATATATTTT. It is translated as CASSPGWGIRTSGNTIYF.

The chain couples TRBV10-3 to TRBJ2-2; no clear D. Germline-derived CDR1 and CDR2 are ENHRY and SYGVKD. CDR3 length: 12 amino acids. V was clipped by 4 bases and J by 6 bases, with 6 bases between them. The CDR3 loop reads CAISASSGELFF. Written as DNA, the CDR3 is TGTGCCATCAGTGCAAGCTCCGGGGAGCTGTTTTTT.

The CDR3: CASSPGTAVPYEQYF. Here the CDR3 DNA reads TGTGCCAGCAGCCCCGGGACAGCGGTCCCCTACGAGCAGTACTTC. The chain has TRBV28 and TRBJ2-7; the match to TRBD1 covers 7 bases. V shed 6 bases and J 2 bases; nucleotides not matched to a gene: 10. This CDR3 comprises 15 residues. Per germline, CDR1 MDHEN and CDR2 SYDVKM.

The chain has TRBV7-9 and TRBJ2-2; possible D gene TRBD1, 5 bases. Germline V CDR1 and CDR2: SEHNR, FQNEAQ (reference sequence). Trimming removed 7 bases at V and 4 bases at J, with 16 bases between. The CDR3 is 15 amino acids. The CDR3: CASTSEQGTTGELFF. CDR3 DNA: TGTGCCAGCACCTCAGAGCAGGGTACCACCGGGGAGCTGTTTTTT.

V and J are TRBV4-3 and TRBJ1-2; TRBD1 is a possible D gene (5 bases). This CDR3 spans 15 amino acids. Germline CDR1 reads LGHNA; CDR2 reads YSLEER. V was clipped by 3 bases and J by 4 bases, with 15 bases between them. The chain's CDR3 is CASSQNQGYGYGYTF. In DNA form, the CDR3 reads TGCGCCAGCAGCCAGAACCAGGGCTATGGCTATGGCTACACCTTC.

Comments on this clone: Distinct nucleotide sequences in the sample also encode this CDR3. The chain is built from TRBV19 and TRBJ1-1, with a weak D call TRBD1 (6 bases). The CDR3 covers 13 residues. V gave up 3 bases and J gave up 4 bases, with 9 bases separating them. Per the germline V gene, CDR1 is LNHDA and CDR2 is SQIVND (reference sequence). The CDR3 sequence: CASSIPRGTEAFF. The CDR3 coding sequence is TGTGCCAGTAGTATCCCCAGGGGCACTGAAGCTTTCTTT.

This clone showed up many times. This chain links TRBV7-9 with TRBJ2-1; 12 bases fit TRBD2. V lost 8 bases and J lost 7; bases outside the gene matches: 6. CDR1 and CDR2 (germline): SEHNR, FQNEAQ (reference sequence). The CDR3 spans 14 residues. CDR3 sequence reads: CASGSGTSGNEQFF. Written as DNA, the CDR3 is TGTGCCAGCGGCTCCGGGACTAGCGGGAATGAGCAGTTCTTC. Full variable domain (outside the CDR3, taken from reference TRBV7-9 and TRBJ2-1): DTGVSQNPRHKITKRGQNVTFRCDPISEHNRLYWYRQTLGQGPEFLTYFQNEAQLEKSRLLSDRFSAERPKGSFSTLEIQRTEQGDSAMYLCASGSGTSGNEQFFGPGTRLTVL.